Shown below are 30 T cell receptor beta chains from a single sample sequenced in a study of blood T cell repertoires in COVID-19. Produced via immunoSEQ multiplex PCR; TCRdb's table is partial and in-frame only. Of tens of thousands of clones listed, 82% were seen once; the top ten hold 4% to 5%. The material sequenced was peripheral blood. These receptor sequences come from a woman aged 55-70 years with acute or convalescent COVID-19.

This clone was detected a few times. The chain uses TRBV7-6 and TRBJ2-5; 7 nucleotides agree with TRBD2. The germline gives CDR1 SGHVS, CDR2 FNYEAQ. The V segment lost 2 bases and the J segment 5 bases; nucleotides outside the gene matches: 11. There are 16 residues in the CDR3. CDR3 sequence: CASSLFPAQGGETQYF. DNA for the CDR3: TGTGCCAGCAGCTTATTCCCGGCGCAGGGAGGGGAGACCCAGTACTTC.

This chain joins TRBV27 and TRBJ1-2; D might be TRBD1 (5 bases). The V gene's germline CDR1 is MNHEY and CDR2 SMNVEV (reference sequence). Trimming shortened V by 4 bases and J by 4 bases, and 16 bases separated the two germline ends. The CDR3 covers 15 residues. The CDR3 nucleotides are TGTGCCAGCAGTTCCACCGGAGCAGGGTCCTATGGCTACACCTTC. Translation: CASSSTGAGSYGYTF.

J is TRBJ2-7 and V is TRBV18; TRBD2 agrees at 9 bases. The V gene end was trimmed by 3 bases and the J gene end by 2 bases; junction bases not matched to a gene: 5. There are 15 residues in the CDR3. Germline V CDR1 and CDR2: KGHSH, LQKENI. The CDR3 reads CASSPSSGATYEQYF. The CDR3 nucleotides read TGTGCCAGCTCACCTTCTAGCGGGGCTACCTACGAGCAGTACTTC.

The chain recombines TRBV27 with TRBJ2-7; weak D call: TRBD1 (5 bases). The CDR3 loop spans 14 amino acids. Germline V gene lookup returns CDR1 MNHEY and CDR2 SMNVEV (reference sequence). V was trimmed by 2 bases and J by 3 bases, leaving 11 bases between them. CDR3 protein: CASSLRGLRYEQYF. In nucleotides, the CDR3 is TGTGCCAGCAGTTTAAGGGGTTTGCGCTACGAGCAGTACTTC.

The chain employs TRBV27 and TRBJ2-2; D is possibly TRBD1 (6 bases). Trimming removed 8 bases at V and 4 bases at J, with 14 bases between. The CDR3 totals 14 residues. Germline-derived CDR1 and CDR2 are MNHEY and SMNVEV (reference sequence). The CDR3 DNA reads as TGTGCCAGCCAGGGGACCTTAGCCACCGGGGAGCTGTTTTTT. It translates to CASQGTLATGELFF.

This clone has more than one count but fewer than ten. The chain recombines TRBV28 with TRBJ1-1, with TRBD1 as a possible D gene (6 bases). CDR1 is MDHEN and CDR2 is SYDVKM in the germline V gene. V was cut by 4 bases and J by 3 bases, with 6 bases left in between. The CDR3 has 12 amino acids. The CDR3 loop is CASSSGDTEAFF. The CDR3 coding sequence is TGTGCCAGCAGTTCAGGGGACACTGAAGCTTTCTTT.

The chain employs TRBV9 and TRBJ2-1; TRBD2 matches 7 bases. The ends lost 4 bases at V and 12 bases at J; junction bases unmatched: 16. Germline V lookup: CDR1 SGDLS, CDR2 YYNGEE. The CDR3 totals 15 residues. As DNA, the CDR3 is TGTGCCAGCAGCCCGGGGACTATCAGGACCGGGGCGCAGTTCTTC. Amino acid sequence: CASSPGTIRTGAQFF.

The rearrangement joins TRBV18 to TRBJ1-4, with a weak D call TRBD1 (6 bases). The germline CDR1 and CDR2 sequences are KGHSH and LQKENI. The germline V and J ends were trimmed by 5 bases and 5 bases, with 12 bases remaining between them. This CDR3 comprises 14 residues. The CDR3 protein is CASSSQGLNEKLFF. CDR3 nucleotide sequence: TGTGCCAGCTCATCCCAGGGGTTAAATGAAAAACTGTTTTTT.

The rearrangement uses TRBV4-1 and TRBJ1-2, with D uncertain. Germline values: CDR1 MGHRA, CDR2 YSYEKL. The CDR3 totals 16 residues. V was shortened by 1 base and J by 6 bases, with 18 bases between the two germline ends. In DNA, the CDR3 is TGCGCCAGCAGCCAAGGGAGGGCACGGCTGCCTCATGGCTACACCTTC. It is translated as CASSQGRARLPHGYTF.

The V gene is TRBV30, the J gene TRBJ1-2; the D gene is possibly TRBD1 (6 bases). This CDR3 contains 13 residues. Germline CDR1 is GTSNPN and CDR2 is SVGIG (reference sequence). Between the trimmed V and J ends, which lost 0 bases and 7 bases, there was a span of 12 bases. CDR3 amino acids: CAWSVVRGVGYTF. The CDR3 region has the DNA TGTGCCTGGAGTGTAGTCAGGGGTGTTGGCTACACCTTC.

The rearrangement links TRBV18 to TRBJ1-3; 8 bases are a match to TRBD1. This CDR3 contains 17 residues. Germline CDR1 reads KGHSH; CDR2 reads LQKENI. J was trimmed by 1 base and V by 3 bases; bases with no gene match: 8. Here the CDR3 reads CASSPRPTGESGNTIYF. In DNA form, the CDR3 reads TGTGCCAGCTCACCGCGCCCGACAGGGGAGTCTGGAAACACCATATATTTT.

CDR3 DNA: TGTGCCAGCAGCCCTTGGACTAGACCTGCCTATGGCTACACCTTC. This gives the protein CASSPWTRPAYGYTF. The genes are TRBV14 and TRBJ1-2; D gene unclear. The germline V and J ends were trimmed by 4 bases and 4 bases, with 16 bases remaining between them. The CDR3 is 15 residues long. Germline CDR1 SGHDN, CDR2 FVKESK. Looking up the rest from reference TRBV14 and TRBJ1-2 gives the full variable domain: EAGVTQFPSHSVIEKGQTVTLRCDPISGHDNLYWYRRVMGKEIKFLLHFVKESKQDESGMPNNRFLAERTGGTYSTLKVQPAELEDSGVYFCASSPWTRPAYGYTFGSGTRLTVV.

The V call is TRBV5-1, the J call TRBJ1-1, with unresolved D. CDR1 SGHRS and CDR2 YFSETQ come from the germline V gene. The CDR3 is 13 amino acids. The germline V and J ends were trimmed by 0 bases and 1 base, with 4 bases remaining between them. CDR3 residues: CASSLAGNTEAFF. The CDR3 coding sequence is TGCGCCAGCAGCTTGGCAGGGAACACTGAAGCTTTCTTT.

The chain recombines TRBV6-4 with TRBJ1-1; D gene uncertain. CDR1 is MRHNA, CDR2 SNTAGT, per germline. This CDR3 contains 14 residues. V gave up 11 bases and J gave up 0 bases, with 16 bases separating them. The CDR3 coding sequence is TGTGCCCCCCGAGGGAGTAGAATGAACACTGAAGCTTTCTTT. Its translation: CAPRGSRMNTEAFF.

Written as DNA, the CDR3 is TGTGCCAGCAGTGCCGATCCGGTCACCGGGGAGCTGTTTTTT. This encodes CASSADPVTGELFF. V gene TRBV6-4 combines with J gene TRBJ2-2; D is unclear. Germline CDR1 reads MRHNA; CDR2 reads SNTAGT. The ends were cut back, 4 bases at V and 4 bases at J, with 10 bases in the middle. The CDR3 has 14 residues.

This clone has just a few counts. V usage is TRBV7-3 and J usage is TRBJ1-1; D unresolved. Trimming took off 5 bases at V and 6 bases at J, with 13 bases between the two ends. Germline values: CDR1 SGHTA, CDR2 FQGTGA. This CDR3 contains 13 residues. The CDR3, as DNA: TGTGCCAGCAGCCGATCGTGGCAGTCTGAAGCTTTCTTT. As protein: CASSRSWQSEAFF.

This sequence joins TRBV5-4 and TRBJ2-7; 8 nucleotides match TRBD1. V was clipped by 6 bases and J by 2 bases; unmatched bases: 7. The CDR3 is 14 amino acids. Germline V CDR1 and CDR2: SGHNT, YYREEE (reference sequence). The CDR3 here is CASTRQGTAYEQYF. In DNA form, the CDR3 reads TGTGCCAGCACCAGACAGGGGACTGCCTACGAGCAGTACTTC.

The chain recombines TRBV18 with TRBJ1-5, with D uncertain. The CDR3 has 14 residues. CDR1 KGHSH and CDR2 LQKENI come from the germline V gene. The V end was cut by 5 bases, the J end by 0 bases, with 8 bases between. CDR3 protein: CASSLEGSNQPQHF. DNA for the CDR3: TGTGCCAGCTCATTAGAGGGTAGCAATCAGCCCCAGCATTTT.

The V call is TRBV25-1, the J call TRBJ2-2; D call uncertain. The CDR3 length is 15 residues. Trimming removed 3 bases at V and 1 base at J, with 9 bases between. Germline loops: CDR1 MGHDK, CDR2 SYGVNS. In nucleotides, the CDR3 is TGTGCCAGCAGTGATGCTACGATGAACACCGGGGAGCTGTTTTTT. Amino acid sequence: CASSDATMNTGELFF.

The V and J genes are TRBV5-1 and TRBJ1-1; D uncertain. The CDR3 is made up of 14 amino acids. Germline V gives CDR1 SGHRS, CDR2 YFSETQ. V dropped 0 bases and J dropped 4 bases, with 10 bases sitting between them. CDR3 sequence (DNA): TGCGCCAGCAGCTTGGGAGCGGGAGGCACTGAAGCTTTCTTT. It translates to CASSLGAGGTEAFF. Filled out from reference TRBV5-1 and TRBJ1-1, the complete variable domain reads KAGVTQTPRYLIKTRGQQVTLSCSPISGHRSVSWYQQTPGQGLQFLFEYFSETQRNKGNFPGRFSGRQFSNSRSEMNVSTLELGDSALYLCASSLGAGGTEAFFGQGTRLTVV.

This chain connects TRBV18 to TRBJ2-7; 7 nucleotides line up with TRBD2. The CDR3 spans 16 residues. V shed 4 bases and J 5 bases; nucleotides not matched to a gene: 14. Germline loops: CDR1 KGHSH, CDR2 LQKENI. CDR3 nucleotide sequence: TGTGCCAGCTCACAAAAGTCGGCGGGACTACCTCACGAGCAGTACTTC. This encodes CASSQKSAGLPHEQYF.

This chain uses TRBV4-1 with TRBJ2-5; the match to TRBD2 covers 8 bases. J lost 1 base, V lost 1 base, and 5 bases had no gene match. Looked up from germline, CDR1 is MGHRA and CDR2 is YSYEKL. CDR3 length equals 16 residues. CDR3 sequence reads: CASSQGVAGGQETQYF. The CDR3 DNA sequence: TGCGCCAGCAGCCAAGGCGTTGCGGGGGGCCAAGAGACCCAGTACTTC.

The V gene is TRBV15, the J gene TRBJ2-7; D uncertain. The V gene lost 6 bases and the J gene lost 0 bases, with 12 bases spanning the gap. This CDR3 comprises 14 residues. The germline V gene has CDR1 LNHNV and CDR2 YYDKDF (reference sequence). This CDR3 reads CATSSRQASYEQYF. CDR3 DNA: TGTGCCACCAGTTCCCGGCAGGCCTCCTACGAGCAGTACTTC.

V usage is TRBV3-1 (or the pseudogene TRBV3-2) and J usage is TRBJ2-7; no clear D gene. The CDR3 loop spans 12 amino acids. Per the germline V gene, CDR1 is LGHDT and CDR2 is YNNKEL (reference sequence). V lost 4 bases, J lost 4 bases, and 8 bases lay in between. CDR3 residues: CASSPSRYEQYF. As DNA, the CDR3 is TGTGCCAGCAGCCCCTCTAGATACGAGCAGTACTTC.

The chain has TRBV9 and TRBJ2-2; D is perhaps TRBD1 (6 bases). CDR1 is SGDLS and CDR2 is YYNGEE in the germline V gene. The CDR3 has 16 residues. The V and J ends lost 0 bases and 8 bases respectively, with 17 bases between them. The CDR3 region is CASSVDTGFLSGELFF. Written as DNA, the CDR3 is TGTGCCAGCAGCGTAGATACAGGGTTTTTATCGGGGGAGCTGTTTTTT.

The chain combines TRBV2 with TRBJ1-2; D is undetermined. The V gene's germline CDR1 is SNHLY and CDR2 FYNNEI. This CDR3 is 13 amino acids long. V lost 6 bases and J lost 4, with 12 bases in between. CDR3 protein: CASSATPFYGYTF. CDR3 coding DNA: TGTGCCAGCAGCGCCACACCTTTCTATGGCTACACCTTC.

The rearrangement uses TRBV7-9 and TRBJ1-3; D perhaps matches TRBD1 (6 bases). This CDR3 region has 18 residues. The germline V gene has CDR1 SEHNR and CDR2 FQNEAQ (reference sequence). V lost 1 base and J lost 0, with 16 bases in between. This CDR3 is CASSLDLHTGSSGNTIYF. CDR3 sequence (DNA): TGTGCCAGCAGCTTAGACCTACATACAGGGAGCTCTGGAAACACCATATATTTT. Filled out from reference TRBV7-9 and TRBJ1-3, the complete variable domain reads DTGVSQNPRHKITKRGQNVTFRCDPISEHNRLYWYRQTLGQGPEFLTYFQNEAQLEKSRLLSDRFSAERPKGSFSTLEIQRTEQGDSAMYLCASSLDLHTGSSGNTIYFGEGSWLTVV.

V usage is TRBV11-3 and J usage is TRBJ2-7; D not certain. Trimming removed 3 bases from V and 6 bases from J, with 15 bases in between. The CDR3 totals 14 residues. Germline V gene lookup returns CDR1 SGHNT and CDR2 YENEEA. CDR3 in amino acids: CASSLPVHSGEQYF. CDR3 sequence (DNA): TGTGCCAGCAGCTTGCCCGTCCACTCGGGCGAGCAGTACTTC.

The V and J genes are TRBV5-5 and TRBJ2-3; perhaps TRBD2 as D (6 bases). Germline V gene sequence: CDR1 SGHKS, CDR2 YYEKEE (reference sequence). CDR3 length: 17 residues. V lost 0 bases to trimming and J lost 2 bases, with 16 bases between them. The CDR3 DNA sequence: TGTGCCAGCAGCTTGGTTGGGCCGGGGGTGGTCACAGATACGCAGTATTTT. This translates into CASSLVGPGVVTDTQYF.

CDR3 bases: TGTGCCAGTAGTAGGACAGGGTTCCAAAGCCAGCCCCAGCATTTT. Translating it yields CASSRTGFQSQPQHF. This chain connects TRBV19 to TRBJ1-5, with 8 bases aligning to TRBD1. The CDR3 length is 15 residues. The trim removed 4 bases at V and 7 bases at J, leaving 9 bases unmatched. Germline V gene sequence: CDR1 LNHDA, CDR2 SQIVND (reference sequence).